These T cell receptor beta chains were read from a single sample in a study of tumor-infiltrating lymphocytes in primary liver carcinoma. A single record per CDR3 protein comes from TCRdb applying MiXCR to the multiplex PCR reads. The sample contains approximately 80,000 distinct CDR3 sequences, about three quarters of which appear only once. The sequencing input was tumor-adjacent normal liver tissue. The receptors originated from a man in his forties or fifties with primary liver carcinoma and hepatitis B virus infection. The CDR3 runs from the conserved cysteine through the conserved F or W. Fields, in order: V gene, D gene, J gene, CDR3 length, clone size, CDR3 protein, CDR3 DNA. A D gene is named only where the DNA matches it firmly. Part of the rows lack a size; the others show once, few, many or a class for expanded clones.

v_gene: TRBV29-1; d_gene: .; j_gene: TRBJ2-7; len: 16; abundance: .; CDR3aa: CSAMTSGTGTPYWQYF; CDR3nt: TGCAGCGCCATGACATCTGGGACCGGCACTCCCTACTGGCAGTATTTC
v_gene: TRBV19; d_gene: .; j_gene: TRBJ1-1; len: 16; abundance: .; CDR3aa: CASSGDKPGLSTEAFF; CDR3nt: TGTGCCAGTAGTGGTGACAAGCCGGGACTAAGTACTGAAGCTTTCTTT
v_gene: TRBV29-1; d_gene: TRBD2; j_gene: TRBJ2-3; len: 13; abundance: .; CDR3aa: CSARTSGRSTQYF; CDR3nt: TGCAGCGCTAGGACTAGCGGGAGGAGTACGCAGTATTTT
v_gene: TRBV6-1; d_gene: .; j_gene: TRBJ2-4; len: 11; abundance: .; CDR3aa: CATKVTNIQYF; CDR3nt: TGTGCCACCAAGGTAACAAACATTCAGTACTTC
v_gene: TRBV6-5; d_gene: .; j_gene: TRBJ1-2; len: 14; abundance: .; CDR3aa: CASSQKDRLGGYTF; CDR3nt: TGTGCCAGCAGTCAGAAAGACAGGTTGGGAGGCTACACCTTC
v_gene: TRBV5-1; d_gene: TRBD1; j_gene: TRBJ1-6; len: 16; abundance: .; CDR3aa: CVSSPGAAGGDSPLHF; CDR3nt: TGCGTCAGCAGCCCCGGTGCCGCAGGGGGCGATTCACCCCTCCACTTT
v_gene: TRBV12-2; d_gene: .; j_gene: TRBJ2-7; len: 13; abundance: few; CDR3aa: CASRPSATYEQYF; CDR3nt: TGTGCAAGTCGCCCTAGCGCTACCTACGAGCAGTACTTC
v_gene: TRBV10-3; d_gene: .; j_gene: TRBJ1-6; len: 18; abundance: few; CDR3aa: CTISGASGGASNNSPLHF; CDR3nt: TGTACCATCAGTGGGGCGAGCGGGGGCGCGTCTAATAATTCACCCCTCCACTTT
v_gene: TRBV6-4; d_gene: .; j_gene: TRBJ2-2; len: 14; abundance: .; CDR3aa: CVSSRGQNTGELFF; CDR3nt: TGTGTCAGTAGCCGGGGACAGAACACCGGGGAGCTGTTTTTT
v_gene: TRBV4-1; d_gene: .; j_gene: TRBJ1-2; len: 14; abundance: .; CDR3aa: CASSYGYRNYGYTF; CDR3nt: TGCGCCAGCAGCTATGGGTACAGGAACTATGGCTACACCTTC
v_gene: TRBV6-1; d_gene: .; j_gene: TRBJ2-2; len: 14; abundance: many; CDR3aa: CASSEHQSTGELFF; CDR3nt: TGTGCCAGCAGTGAACATCAGAGCACCGGGGAGCTGTTTTTT
v_gene: TRBV29-1; d_gene: TRBD2; j_gene: TRBJ2-2; len: 14; abundance: .; CDR3aa: CNVEDAGDTVELFF; CDR3nt: TGCAACGTTGAAGATGCGGGAGACACCGTGGAGCTGTTTTTT
v_gene: TRBV4-1; d_gene: TRBD1; j_gene: TRBJ2-2; len: 18; abundance: .; CDR3aa: CASSKPLTGQGARGELFF; CDR3nt: TGCGCCAGCAGCAAGCCGTTAACCGGTCAGGGGGCGCGCGGGGAGCTGTTTTTT
v_gene: TRBV29-1; d_gene: .; j_gene: TRBJ2-1; len: 13; abundance: .; CDR3aa: CGFAMAGPGEHFF; CDR3nt: TGCGGCTTCGCCATGGCAGGCCCGGGGGAGCACTTCTTC
v_gene: TRBV6-1; d_gene: TRBD1; j_gene: TRBJ2-1; len: 13; abundance: .; CDR3aa: CASGRDRGDEQFF; CDR3nt: TGTGCCAGCGGGAGGGACAGGGGGGATGAGCAGTTCTTC
v_gene: TRBV2; d_gene: TRBD2; j_gene: TRBJ2-3; len: 18; abundance: .; CDR3aa: CASEYAAGTSGITDTQYF; CDR3nt: TGTGCCAGCGAATACGCCGCCGGGACTAGCGGGATCACAGATACGCAGTATTTT
v_gene: TRBV10-3; d_gene: .; j_gene: TRBJ1-1; len: 13; abundance: .; CDR3aa: CAIKAGEYTEVFF; CDR3nt: TGTGCCATCAAGGCAGGGGAGTACACTGAAGTTTTCTTT
v_gene: TRBV29-1; d_gene: .; j_gene: TRBJ2-1; len: 13; abundance: medium-sized; CDR3aa: CSFAMAGPGEQFF; CDR3nt: TGCAGCTTTGCCATGGCAGGCCCGGGGGAGCAGTTCTTC
v_gene: TRBV29-1; d_gene: TRBD1; j_gene: TRBJ2-5; len: 15; abundance: .; CDR3aa: CSVETDRGRGEAQYF; CDR3nt: TGCAGCGTTGAGACCGATAGGGGGCGCGGAGAGGCCCAGTACTTC
v_gene: TRBV29-1; d_gene: .; j_gene: TRBJ2-3; len: 13; abundance: .; CDR3aa: CSVSRVGTDTQYF; CDR3nt: TGCAGCGTCAGCAGGGTGGGCACAGATACGCAGTACTTT
v_gene: TRBV11-2; d_gene: TRBD1; j_gene: TRBJ1-2; len: 13; abundance: few; CDR3aa: CASTQGGGGGYTF; CDR3nt: TGTGCCAGCACTCAGGGGGGGGGTGGAGGCTACACCTTC
v_gene: TRBV29-1; d_gene: .; j_gene: TRBJ2-1; len: 10; abundance: few; CDR3aa: CRDTGREQFF; CDR3nt: TGCAGAGACACAGGTCGGGAACAGTTCTTC
v_gene: TRBV4-2; d_gene: .; j_gene: TRBJ2-3; len: 16; abundance: .; CDR3aa: CASGQELAPRTDTQYF; CDR3nt: TGTGCCAGCGGCCAAGAACTAGCACCACGCACAGATACGCAGTATTTT
v_gene: TRBV4-1; d_gene: TRBD1; j_gene: TRBJ2-5; len: 14; abundance: .; CDR3aa: CPSSQLGQGGTQYF; CDR3nt: TGCCCCAGCAGCCAGCTCGGACAGGGAGGGACCCAGTACTTC
v_gene: TRBV6-5; d_gene: .; j_gene: TRBJ2-7; len: 13; abundance: many; CDR3aa: CASSHRGTYEQYF; CDR3nt: TGTGCCAGCAGTCACCGGGGGACCTACGAGCAGTACTTC
v_gene: TRBV10-3; d_gene: .; j_gene: TRBJ2-7; len: 13; abundance: .; CDR3aa: CAISVPTVYEQYF; CDR3nt: TGTGCCATCAGTGTCCCGACTGTCTACGAACAGTACTTC
v_gene: TRBV5-4; d_gene: .; j_gene: TRBJ2-5; len: 13; abundance: many; CDR3aa: CASSPGPSETQYF; CDR3nt: TGTGCCAGCAGCCCGGGACCGTCGGAGACCCAGTACTTC
v_gene: TRBV5-4; d_gene: TRBD1; j_gene: TRBJ1-2; len: 12; abundance: many; CDR3aa: CASSRQGDGYTF; CDR3nt: TGTGCCAGCAGTAGACAGGGTGATGGCTACACCTTC
v_gene: TRBV29-1; d_gene: TRBD2; j_gene: TRBJ2-1; len: 15; abundance: .; CDR3aa: CSVEATSVRYNEQFF; CDR3nt: TGCAGCGTTGAAGCCACTAGCGTGAGATACAATGAGCAGTTCTTT
v_gene: TRBV12-3/TRBV12-4; d_gene: TRBD1; j_gene: TRBJ2-7; len: 15; abundance: many; CDR3aa: CASSFGTGKIYEQYF; CDR3nt: TGTGCCAGCAGTTTTGGGACAGGGAAGATCTACGAGCAGTACTTC
v_gene: TRBV13; d_gene: .; j_gene: TRBJ2-1; len: 14; abundance: .; CDR3aa: CASSLVGEYNEQFF; CDR3nt: TGTGCCAGCAGCTTAGTGGGGGAGTATAATGAGCAGTTCTTC
v_gene: TRBV11-2; d_gene: TRBD1; j_gene: TRBJ2-1; len: 15; abundance: many; CDR3aa: CASSLRTGPGNEQFF; CDR3nt: TGTGCCAGCAGCTTAAGGACAGGGCCGGGGAATGAGCAGTTCTTC
v_gene: TRBV11-2; d_gene: .; j_gene: TRBJ2-7; len: 15; abundance: .; CDR3aa: CTCSLESGISGEHYF; CDR3nt: TGTACCTGCAGCTTAGAGTCCGGGATCTCTGGCGAGCACTACTTC
v_gene: TRBV6-5; d_gene: .; j_gene: TRBJ2-1; len: 11; abundance: .; CDR3aa: CDSGQGYERFF; CDR3nt: TGTGACAGCGGCCAGGGCTATGAGCGGTTCTTC
v_gene: TRBV5-4; d_gene: .; j_gene: TRBJ2-3; len: 13; abundance: .; CDR3aa: CDSSLESFDTQCF; CDR3nt: TGTGACAGCAGCTTGGAAAGTTTCGATACGCAGTGTTTT
v_gene: TRBV7-6; d_gene: .; j_gene: TRBJ2-7; len: 17; abundance: .; CDR3aa: CASSLEDEGHLSYEQYF; CDR3nt: TGTGCCAGCAGCTTAGAAGACGAGGGACACCTCTCCTACGAGCAGTACTTC
v_gene: TRBV11-1; d_gene: .; j_gene: TRBJ2-2; len: 13; abundance: .; CDR3aa: CASSLVHFGELSF; CDR3nt: TGTGCCAGCAGTTTAGTACATTTCGGGGAGCTGTCTTTT
v_gene: TRBV28; d_gene: .; j_gene: TRBJ1-4; len: 13; abundance: few; CDR3aa: CASAIQGNEKLFF; CDR3nt: TGTGCCAGCGCGATACAGGGAAATGAAAAACTGTTTTTT
v_gene: TRBV6-2/TRBV6-3; d_gene: .; j_gene: TRBJ2-7; len: 15; abundance: .; CDR3aa: CTSSYRGLPLGGQYF; CDR3nt: TGTACCAGCAGTTACAGGGGACTACCTCTCGGGGGGCAATACTTC
v_gene: TRBV11-2; d_gene: .; j_gene: TRBJ1-6; len: 13; abundance: .; CDR3aa: CASSLSRDRPLHF; CDR3nt: TGTGCCAGCAGCTTAAGCAGGGATAGACCCCTCCACTTT
v_gene: TRBV4-3; d_gene: .; j_gene: TRBJ1-2; len: 17; abundance: .; CDR3aa: CASSQDGVGDKPYGYSF; CDR3nt: TGCGCCAGCAGCCAAGATGGGGTGGGGGACAAACCCTATGGCTACTCCTTC
v_gene: TRBV11-1; d_gene: .; j_gene: TRBJ2-1; len: 16; abundance: .; CDR3aa: CASGLRVVDSYNEQFF; CDR3nt: TGTGCCAGCGGCCTCCGGGTGGTGGACTCCTACAATGAGCAGTTCTTC
v_gene: TRBV6-1; d_gene: TRBD2; j_gene: TRBJ2-3; len: 15; abundance: .; CDR3aa: CASSEVAGAGDTQYF; CDR3nt: TGTGCCAGCAGTGAGGTAGCGGGAGCTGGGGATACGCAGTATTTT
v_gene: TRBV6-5; d_gene: TRBD2; j_gene: TRBJ2-1; len: 15; abundance: .; CDR3aa: CASRQAAGGYNEQFF; CDR3nt: TGTGCCAGCAGACAGGCAGCGGGAGGTTACAATGAGCAGTTCTTC
v_gene: TRBV7-9; d_gene: TRBD1; j_gene: TRBJ2-1; len: 15; abundance: many; CDR3aa: CASSLRDRDVDEQFF; CDR3nt: TGTGCCAGCAGCCTCCGGGACAGGGATGTCGATGAGCAGTTCTTC
v_gene: TRBV4-3; d_gene: .; j_gene: TRBJ2-7; len: 17; abundance: .; CDR3aa: CASRQEVTGRISHEQYF; CDR3nt: TGCGCCAGCAGGCAAGAGGTCACAGGTCGAATCTCCCACGAGCAGTACTTC
v_gene: TRBV11-2; d_gene: TRBD1; j_gene: TRBJ2-7; len: 13; abundance: .; CDR3aa: CANSFEGASEQYF; CDR3nt: TGTGCCAACAGCTTCGAGGGGGCTAGCGAGCAGTACTTC
v_gene: TRBV4-1; d_gene: .; j_gene: TRBJ1-1; len: 15; abundance: .; CDR3aa: CASSQAGWGNTEAYF; CDR3nt: TGCGCCAGCAGCCAAGCTGGTTGGGGAAACACTGAAGCTTACTTT
v_gene: TRBV5-1; d_gene: TRBD1; j_gene: TRBJ2-7; len: 14; abundance: .; CDR3aa: CASSDQGAPYEQYF; CDR3nt: TGCGCCAGCAGCGATCAGGGGGCCCCCTACGAACAGTACTTC
v_gene: TRBV29-1; d_gene: .; j_gene: TRBJ2-7; len: 12; abundance: .; CDR3aa: CSIGGGSFSEYF; CDR3nt: TGCAGCATTGGCGGGGGCAGCTTCAGCGAATACTTC
v_gene: TRBV29-1; d_gene: TRBD2; j_gene: TRBJ2-7; len: 14; abundance: once; CDR3aa: CSVMGLAGAYGQYF; CDR3nt: TGCAGCGTTATGGGACTAGCGGGGGCCTACGGGCAGTACTTC
v_gene: TRBV11-3; d_gene: .; j_gene: TRBJ2-1; len: 11; abundance: .; CDR3aa: CASVRDNEQFF; CDR3nt: TGCGCCAGCGTCCGCGACAATGAGCAGTTCTTC
v_gene: TRBV10-3; d_gene: .; j_gene: TRBJ2-1; len: 16; abundance: once; CDR3aa: CVISVNRAGGYNEQFF; CDR3nt: TGTGTCATCTCAGTGAATAGGGCAGGAGGATACAATGAGCAGTTCTTC
v_gene: TRBV6-1; d_gene: .; j_gene: TRBJ2-1; len: 15; abundance: few; CDR3aa: CACIREYRSYNEQFF; CDR3nt: TGTGCCTGCATCCGAGAATACCGCTCCTACAATGAGCAGTTCTTC
v_gene: TRBV12-3/TRBV12-4; d_gene: TRBD1; j_gene: TRBJ1-5; len: 15; abundance: .; CDR3aa: CTSSWDRGLVQSQHF; CDR3nt: TGTACCAGCAGTTGGGACAGGGGGCTAGTTCAGTCCCAGCATTTT
v_gene: TRBV6-1; d_gene: .; j_gene: TRBJ2-1; len: 13; abundance: few; CDR3aa: CASSEEKGIEQFF; CDR3nt: TGTGCCAGCAGTGAAGAGAAGGGCATTGAGCAGTTCTTC
v_gene: TRBV29-1; d_gene: .; j_gene: TRBJ1-1; len: 15; abundance: .; CDR3aa: CSVTEPETMGTEAFF; CDR3nt: TGCAGCGTTACCGAGCCAGAAACAATGGGCACTGAAGCTTTCTTT
v_gene: TRBV4-2; d_gene: .; j_gene: TRBJ1-1; len: 17; abundance: .; CDR3aa: CASSQEYVQGFWTEAFF; CDR3nt: TGTGCCAGCAGCCAGGAGTACGTACAAGGTTTTTGGACTGAAGCTTTCTTT